The sequence of this TCR beta chain was determined in a study of CD8+ T cells in alopecia areata. General study results and limits: Affected scalp, especially in alopecia totalis/universalis, had a higher clonality than normal scalp did. In patients, TCRs were shared less clearly than in mice, and HLA may possibly be involved. Scalp samples also yield sequences from resident alphabeta T cells of normal skin.

It was from PBMCs that CD4+ and CD8+ T cells were sorted. The sequencing template was cDNA reverse transcribed from extracted RNA. The assay was immunoSEQ multiplex PCR, and TCRdb's table has in-frame clones only and misses some. The data contain about 200,000 clones, about 61% of them singletons. Per the germline V gene, CDR1 is GTSNPN and CDR2 is SVGIG (reference sequence). V lost 5 bases to trimming and J lost 5 bases; unmatched junction nucleotides: 10. The CDR3 spans 15 residues. Details on this clone: The antigen remains undetermined.

Sample: CD8+ T cells sorted from blood. The sequence was collected from a human donor in good health. J is TRBJ2-2 and V is TRBV30; the match to TRBD1 covers 8 bases. For the CDR3, the DNA is TGTGCCTGGCAAATCGACAGGGGAATGACCGGGGAGCTGTTTTTT. This sequence encodes CAWQIDRGMTGELFF. Filled out from reference TRBV30 and TRBJ2-2, the complete variable domain reads SQTIHQWPATLVQPVGSPLSLECTVEGTSNPNLYWYRQAAGRGLQLLFYSVGIGQISSEVPQNLSASRPQDRQFILSSKKLLLSDSGFYLCAWQIDRGMTGELFFGEGSRLTVL.